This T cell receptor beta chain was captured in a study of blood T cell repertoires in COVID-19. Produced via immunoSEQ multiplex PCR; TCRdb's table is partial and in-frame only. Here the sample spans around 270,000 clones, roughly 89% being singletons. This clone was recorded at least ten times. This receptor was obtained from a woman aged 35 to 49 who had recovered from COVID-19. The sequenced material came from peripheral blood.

The chain's CDR3 is CASSRMTSGTEAFF. CDR3 sequence (DNA): TGTGCCAGCAGCCGCATGACGAGCGGCACTGAAGCTTTCTTT. The gene calls are TRBV7-9 and TRBJ1-1; unclear D gene. V was shortened by 5 bases and J by 4 bases, with 14 bases between the two germline ends. The germline V gene encodes CDR1 SEHNR and CDR2 FQNEAQ (reference sequence). The CDR3 totals 14 residues.